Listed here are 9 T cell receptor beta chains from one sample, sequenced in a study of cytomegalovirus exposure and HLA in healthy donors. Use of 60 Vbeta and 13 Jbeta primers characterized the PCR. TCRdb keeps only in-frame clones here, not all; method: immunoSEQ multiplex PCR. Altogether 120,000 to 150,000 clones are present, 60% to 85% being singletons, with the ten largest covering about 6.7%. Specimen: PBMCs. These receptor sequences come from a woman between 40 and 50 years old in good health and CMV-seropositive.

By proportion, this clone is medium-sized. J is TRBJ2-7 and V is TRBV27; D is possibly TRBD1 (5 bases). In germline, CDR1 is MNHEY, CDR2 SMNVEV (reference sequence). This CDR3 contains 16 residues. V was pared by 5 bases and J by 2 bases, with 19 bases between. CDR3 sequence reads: CASSPQTETFTYEQYF. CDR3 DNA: TGTGCCAGCAGTCCCCAGACAGAAACCTTCACCTACGAGCAGTACTTC.

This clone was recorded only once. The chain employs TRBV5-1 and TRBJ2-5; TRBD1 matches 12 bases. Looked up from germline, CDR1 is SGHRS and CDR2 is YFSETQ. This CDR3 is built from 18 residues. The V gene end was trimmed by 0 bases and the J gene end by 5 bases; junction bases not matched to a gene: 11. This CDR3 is CASSLAGFGTGGGETQYF. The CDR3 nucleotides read TGCGCCAGCAGCTTGGCCGGTTTTGGGACAGGGGGCGGTGAGACCCAGTACTTC.

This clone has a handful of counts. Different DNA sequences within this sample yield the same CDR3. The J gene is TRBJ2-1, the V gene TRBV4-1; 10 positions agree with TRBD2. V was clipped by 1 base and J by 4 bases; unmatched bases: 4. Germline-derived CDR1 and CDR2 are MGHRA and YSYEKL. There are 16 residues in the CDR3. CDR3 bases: TGCGCCAGCAGCCAAGGTGGACTAGCGGATTACAATGAGCAGTTCTTC. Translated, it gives CASSQGGLADYNEQFF.

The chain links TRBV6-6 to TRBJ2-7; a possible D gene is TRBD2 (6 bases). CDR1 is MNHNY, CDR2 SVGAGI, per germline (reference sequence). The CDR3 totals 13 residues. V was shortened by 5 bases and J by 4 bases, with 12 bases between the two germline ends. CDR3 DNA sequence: TGTGCCAGCAGTCGCCTTCTAGCGTACGAGCAGTACTTC. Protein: CASSRLLAYEQYF.

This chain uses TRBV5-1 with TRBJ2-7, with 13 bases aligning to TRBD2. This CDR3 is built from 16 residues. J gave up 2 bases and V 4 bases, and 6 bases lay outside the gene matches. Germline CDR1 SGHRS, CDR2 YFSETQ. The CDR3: CASSPGLAGTTYEQYF. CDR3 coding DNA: TGCGCCAGCAGCCCGGGACTAGCGGGGACTACCTACGAGCAGTACTTC.

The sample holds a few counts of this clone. CDR3 sequence reads: CASSEKRLNTEAFF. In DNA form, the CDR3 reads TGTGCCAGCAGTGAAAAGCGACTGAACACTGAAGCTTTCTTT. The genes are TRBV2 and TRBJ1-1, with D unclear. In germline, CDR1 is SNHLY, CDR2 FYNNEI. The CDR3 sequence is 14 residues long. Between the trimmed V and J ends, which lost 2 bases and 0 bases, there was a span of 7 bases. Full variable domain (remainder filled in from reference TRBV2 and TRBJ1-1): EPEVTQTPSHQVTQMGQEVILRCVPISNHLYFYWYRQILGQKVEFLVSFYNNEISEKSEIFDDQFSVERPDGSNFTLKIRSTKLEDSAMYFCASSEKRLNTEAFFGQGTRLTVV.

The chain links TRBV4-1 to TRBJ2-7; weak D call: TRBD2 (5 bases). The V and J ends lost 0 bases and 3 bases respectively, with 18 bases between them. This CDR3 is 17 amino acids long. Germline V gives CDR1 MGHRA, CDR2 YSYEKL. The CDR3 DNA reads TGCGCCAGCAGCCAAGACCCCACTAGGGCAACGATCTACGAGCAGTACTTC. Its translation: CASSQDPTRATIYEQYF.

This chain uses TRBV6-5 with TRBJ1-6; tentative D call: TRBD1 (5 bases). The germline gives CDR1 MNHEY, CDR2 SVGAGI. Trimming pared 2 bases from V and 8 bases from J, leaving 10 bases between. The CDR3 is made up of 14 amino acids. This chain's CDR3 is CASSYNGGYSPLHF. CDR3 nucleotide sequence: TGTGCCAGCAGTTACAACGGGGGATATTCACCCCTCCACTTT.

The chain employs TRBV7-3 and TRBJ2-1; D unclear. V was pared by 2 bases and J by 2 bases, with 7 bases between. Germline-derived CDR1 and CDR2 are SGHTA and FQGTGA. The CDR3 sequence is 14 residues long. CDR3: CASSLFGAYNEQFF. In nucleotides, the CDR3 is TGTGCCAGCAGCTTATTCGGAGCCTACAATGAGCAGTTCTTC.